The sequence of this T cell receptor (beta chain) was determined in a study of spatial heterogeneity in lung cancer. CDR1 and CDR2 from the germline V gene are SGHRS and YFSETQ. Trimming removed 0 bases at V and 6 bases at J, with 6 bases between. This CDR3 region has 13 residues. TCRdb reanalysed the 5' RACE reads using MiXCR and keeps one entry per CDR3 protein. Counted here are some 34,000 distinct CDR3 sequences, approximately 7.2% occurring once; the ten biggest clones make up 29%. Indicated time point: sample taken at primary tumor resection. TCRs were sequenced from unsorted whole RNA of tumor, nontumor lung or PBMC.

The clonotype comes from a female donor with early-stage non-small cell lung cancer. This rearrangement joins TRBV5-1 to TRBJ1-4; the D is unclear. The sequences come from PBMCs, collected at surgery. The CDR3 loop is CASSLDWDEKLFF. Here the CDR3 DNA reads TGCGCCAGCAGCTTGGACTGGGATGAAAAACTGTTTTTT.